Shown below are 20 T cell receptor beta chains from a single sample sequenced in a study of CD8+ T cells in alopecia areata. RNA was isolated and reverse transcribed to cDNA, the sequencing template. Sequencing was performed with immunoSEQ multiplex PCR; in TCRdb, only in-frame clones are kept and a portion is missing. The data hold approximately 210,000 clones, with less than 70% observed a single time. Noted treatment: oral pan-JAK inhibitor, 5-10 mg twice daily. Specimen: CD4+ T cells sorted from blood, collected around week 47, from a patient treated with tofacitinib. These receptors were collected from a human donor with alopecia areata.

This chain connects TRBV20-1 to TRBJ2-7; 8 bases align to TRBD1. Germline CDR1 is DFQATT and CDR2 is SNEGSKA (reference sequence). V lost 5 bases and J lost 9; bases outside the gene matches: 6. CDR3 length: 11 amino acids. The chain's CDR3 is CSARQGQGQYF. The CDR3 DNA reads TGCAGTGCTCGACAGGGGCAAGGGCAGTACTTC.

The chain employs TRBV5-1 and TRBJ2-3; D is ambiguous. The CDR3 has 13 residues. From germline, CDR1 is SGHRS and CDR2 YFSETQ. Trimming took off 2 bases at V and 3 bases at J, with 7 bases between the two ends. The CDR3 is CASSFGGTDTQYF. Written as DNA, the CDR3 is TGCGCCAGCAGCTTTGGTGGGACAGATACGCAGTATTTT.

This clone was seen a few times. The chain couples TRBV9 to TRBJ1-1; 10 bases are shared with TRBD1. Germline V lookup: CDR1 SGDLS, CDR2 YYNGEE. The length of the CDR3 is 14 residues. V was clipped by 2 bases and J by 4 bases; unmatched bases: 2. This CDR3 reads CASSVGQGPTEAFF. The CDR3 nucleotides are TGTGCCAGCAGCGTGGGACAGGGGCCCACTGAAGCTTTCTTT.

The rearrangement uses TRBV2 and TRBJ2-5; maybe TRBD2 (6 bases). Trimming left V 7 bases short and J 5 bases short, with 20 bases between. The CDR3 has 15 amino acids. Germline V gives CDR1 SNHLY, CDR2 FYNNEI. The CDR3 DNA reads TGTGCCAGCACCCGGCTGGCGGGCGGGGCGGAGACCCAGTACTTC. It encodes CASTRLAGGAETQYF.

The chain employs TRBV29-1 and TRBJ1-3, with TRBD1 matching 7 bases. V was clipped by 7 bases and J by 2 bases; unmatched bases: 8. CDR1 and CDR2 from the germline V gene are SQVTM and ANQGSEA. CDR3 length: 14 residues. The DNA for the CDR3 is TGCAGCGCCATGACAGGGAACACTGGAAACACCATATATTTT. Protein product: CSAMTGNTGNTIYF.

In this sample, this clone turned up a few times. The J gene is TRBJ1-2, the V gene TRBV7-2; 9 nucleotides line up with TRBD1. Germline values: CDR1 SGHTA, CDR2 FQGNSA. The CDR3 totals 15 residues. Trimming removed 5 bases from V and 2 bases from J; junction bases left unmatched: 6. The CDR3 here is CASSTRTGANYGYTF. The CDR3 DNA reads TGTGCCAGCAGCACGAGGACAGGGGCAAACTATGGCTACACCTTC.

This clone was recorded a few times. The V call is TRBV29-1, the J call TRBJ2-5; the D is unclear. Germline V lookup: CDR1 SQVTM, CDR2 ANQGSEA. The CDR3 is made up of 11 amino acids. Trimming removed 4 bases from V and 5 bases from J, with 8 bases in between. Here the CDR3 DNA reads TGCAGCGTTGGCGTTTGGGAGACCCAGTACTTC. This translates into CSVGVWETQYF.

This sequence joins TRBV9 and TRBJ1-1, with D maybe TRBD1 (5 bases). The CDR3 totals 14 residues. V was trimmed by 0 bases and J by 4 bases, leaving 10 bases between them. The V gene's germline CDR1 is SGDLS and CDR2 YYNGEE. CDR3 amino acids: CASSVESGATEAFF. As DNA, the CDR3 is TGTGCCAGCAGCGTAGAGAGTGGGGCCACTGAAGCTTTCTTT.

V usage is TRBV18 and J usage is TRBJ1-1, with 7 bases identical to TRBD1. There are 14 residues in the CDR3. Germline CDR1 reads KGHSH; CDR2 reads LQKENI. V shed 5 bases and J 1 base; nucleotides not matched to a gene: 4. CDR3 sequence: CASSTTGPNTEAFF. Written as DNA, the CDR3 is TGTGCCAGCTCAACGACAGGGCCGAACACTGAAGCTTTCTTT.

A word on this clone: Distinct nucleotide sequences in the sample also encode this CDR3. The V call is TRBV9, the J call TRBJ1-5; 7 positions agree with TRBD1. J was trimmed by 6 bases and V by 0 bases; bases with no gene match: 0. CDR3 length equals 13 residues. From germline, CDR1 is SGDLS and CDR2 YYNGEE. As DNA, the CDR3 is TGTGCCAGCAGCGTAGCAGGGGGTCAGCCCCAGCATTTT. It yields the protein CASSVAGGQPQHF. The whole variable domain, remainder taken from reference TRBV9 and TRBJ1-5, is DSGVTQTPKHLITATGQRVTLRCSPRSGDLSVYWYQQSLDQGLQFLIQYYNGEERAKGNILERFSAQQFPDLHSELNLSSLELGDSALYFCASSVAGGQPQHFGDGTRLSIL.

The chain has TRBV9 and TRBJ2-7; D is unclear. Germline CDR1 reads SGDLS; CDR2 reads YYNGEE. The CDR3 contains 13 residues. Trimming took 4 bases from V and 7 from J, leaving 15 bases between them. CDR3 bases: TGTGCCAGCAGCCCAGAGCCGGGTCGGGAGCAGTACTTC. This sequence encodes CASSPEPGREQYF. Combining the CDR3 with reference TRBV9 and TRBJ2-7 gives the whole variable domain DSGVTQTPKHLITATGQRVTLRCSPRSGDLSVYWYQQSLDQGLQFLIQYYNGEERAKGNILERFSAQQFPDLHSELNLSSLELGDSALYFCASSPEPGREQYFGPGTRLTVT.

The sample holds a few counts of this clone. The genes are TRBV9 and TRBJ1-2; D is possibly TRBD1 (6 bases). Germline lookup yields CDR1 SGDLS and CDR2 YYNGEE. Deletions cut 3 bases from V and 0 bases from J, with 12 bases between. This CDR3 is built from 15 residues. The CDR3 is CASSGKTGSNYGYTF. For the CDR3, the DNA is TGTGCCAGCAGCGGGAAGACAGGCTCTAACTATGGCTACACCTTC.

This clone was detected a few times. This chain uses TRBV29-1 with TRBJ2-2; 8 nucleotides match TRBD2. The V segment lost 4 bases and the J segment 6 bases; nucleotides outside the gene matches: 7. The CDR3 has 14 amino acids. The germline gives CDR1 SQVTM, CDR2 ANQGSEA. The CDR3 sequence is CSVVGGGHSGELFF. The CDR3 DNA sequence: TGCAGCGTTGTCGGCGGGGGGCACTCCGGGGAGCTGTTTTTT.

This clone was counted between two and nine times. The chain combines TRBV7-3 with TRBJ2-3; D unresolved. CDR1 is SGHTA, CDR2 FQGTGA, per germline. This CDR3 contains 12 residues. V was shortened by 5 bases and J by 6 bases, with 9 bases between the two germline ends. Here the CDR3 reads CASSGIGDTQYF. CDR3 nucleotides: TGTGCCAGCAGCGGAATCGGGGATACGCAGTATTTT.

This clone was counted between two and nine times. The rearrangement joins TRBV4-3 to TRBJ1-2; 9 bases match TRBD1. The CDR3 has 15 amino acids. V trimming: 1 base; J trimming: 2 bases; junction bases outside the gene matches: 2. Germline CDR1 LGHNA, CDR2 YSLEER. The CDR3 region is CASSQGDRDNYGYTF. In nucleotides, the CDR3 is TGCGCCAGCAGCCAAGGGGACAGGGACAACTATGGCTACACCTTC.

The gene calls are TRBV29-1 and TRBJ2-7; D remains unclear. Germline loops: CDR1 SQVTM, CDR2 ANQGSEA. CDR3 size: 17 residues. V was trimmed by 5 bases and J by 3 bases, leaving 26 bases between them. CDR3 sequence: CSVLGPRVGPSVYEQYF. As DNA, the CDR3 is TGCAGCGTTTTGGGCCCCCGCGTCGGCCCTTCCGTCTACGAGCAGTACTTC.

This clone was seen a handful of times. The chain carries TRBV5-5 and TRBJ1-1; D not resolved. Germline assignment: CDR1 SGHKS and CDR2 YYEKEE (reference sequence). The CDR3 contains 15 residues. With 5 bases removed from V and 0 bases from J, the gap between germline ends came to 14 bases. CDR3 protein: CASSRAALMNTEAFF. In nucleotides, the CDR3 is TGTGCCAGCAGTAGGGCTGCGCTTATGAACACTGAAGCTTTCTTT.

On this clone itself: Other DNA sequences in the same sample also yield this CDR3. The V call is TRBV20-1, the J call TRBJ2-5, with no clear D. This CDR3 comprises 11 residues. Germline loops: CDR1 DFQATT, CDR2 SNEGSKA (reference sequence). Deletions cut 1 base from V and 4 bases from J, with 4 bases between. The chain's CDR3 is CSARAGETQYF. In DNA form, the CDR3 reads TGCAGTGCTAGAGCTGGAGAGACCCAGTACTTC.

The chain is built from TRBV5-4 and TRBJ1-1; TRBD1 might be the D (6 bases). This CDR3 spans 14 amino acids. Trimming removed 0 bases at V and 4 bases at J, with 10 bases between. Germline lookup yields CDR1 SGHNT and CDR2 YYREEE (reference sequence). The CDR3 DNA reads TGTGCCAGCAGCTTGGACAGGGCCACCACTGAAGCTTTCTTT. This codes for CASSLDRATTEAFF.

The chain is built from TRBV14 and TRBJ2-1; TRBD2 matches at 7 bases. The CDR3 length is 19 residues. Germline CDR1 reads SGHDN; CDR2 reads FVKESK. The V segment lost 0 bases and the J segment 0 bases; nucleotides outside the gene matches: 11. The CDR3 is CASSQDGSGPSRSYNEQFF. CDR3 DNA: TGTGCCAGCAGCCAAGATGGTAGCGGGCCTTCTCGCTCCTACAATGAGCAGTTCTTC.